Below are 19 T cell receptor beta chains sequenced from a single sample in a study of human T cells and chemical hapten exposure. Regarding time point: patch test 3, about 24 weeks after DPC sensitization. Treatment indicated: therapeutic diphenylcyclopropenone sensitization with weekly scalp DPC. From the RACE reads, TCRdb called clonotypes with MiXCR, one entry per CDR3 protein. The data show about 84,000 distinct CDR3 sequences, with approximately 10% seen just once and about 4% held by the top ten. The source material was whole blood, sampled in connection with sensitization to the hapten diphenylcyclopropenone (DPC). The receptors were sampled from a woman between 50 and 59 years old with alopecia areata. Some clones in this sample may be carry-over from other donors' samples.

This clonotype was observed a few times. The gene calls are TRBV12-3 or TRBV12-4 and TRBJ2-7; TRBD1 agrees at 8 bases. V was clipped by 4 bases and J by 7 bases; unmatched bases: 6. The CDR3 extends over 13 amino acids. The CDR3 sequence: CASSSDRVGEQYF. CDR3 DNA: TGTGCCAGCAGTTCGGACAGGGTGGGTGAGCAGTACTTC.

The CDR3 sequence is CASSYGGQAYNEQFF. The CDR3 DNA reads TGTGCCAGCAGCTATGGGGGACAGGCCTACAATGAGCAGTTCTTC. This sequence joins TRBV11-3 and TRBJ2-1; 8 bases align to TRBD1. The CDR3 has 15 amino acids. J gave up 2 bases and V 4 bases, and 4 bases lay outside the gene matches. The V gene's germline CDR1 is SGHNT and CDR2 YENEEA.

This clonotype was recorded a few times. The chain couples TRBV14 to TRBJ2-1; D is unclear. V was pared by 7 bases and J by 0 bases, with 22 bases between. CDR3 length equals 18 residues. Germline V lookup: CDR1 SGHDN, CDR2 FVKESK. The CDR3 spells CASTPSSAGWSSYNEQFF. CDR3 sequence (DNA): TGTGCCAGCACCCCAAGTTCCGCAGGTTGGAGCTCCTACAATGAGCAGTTCTTC.

This clonotype was seen many times. The chain recombines TRBV6-1 with TRBJ1-4, with D hard to call. CDR3 length equals 16 residues. V was shortened by 4 bases and J by 0 bases, with 12 bases between the two germline ends. Germline V gene lookup returns CDR1 MNHNS and CDR2 SASEGT. CDR3 in amino acids: CASSAVGSATNEKLFF. CDR3 in DNA: TGTGCCAGCAGTGCCGTGGGGAGTGCAACTAATGAAAAACTGTTTTTT.

This clonotype was observed many times. The J gene is TRBJ1-2, the V gene TRBV10-3, with a weak D call TRBD1 (5 bases). Germline V gene lookup returns CDR1 ENHRY and CDR2 SYGVKD. CDR3 size: 14 residues. Trimming cost V 0 bases and J 6 bases, with 11 bases left between them. This chain's CDR3 is CAISESTRGDGYTF. The DNA of the CDR3 is TGTGCCATCAGTGAGTCGACTCGAGGGGATGGCTACACCTTC.

There are many counts of this clonotype. The rearrangement joins TRBV7-3 to TRBJ2-2; D is possibly TRBD2 (6 bases). Germline assignment: CDR1 SGHTA and CDR2 FQGTGA. The CDR3 runs 16 residues. Trimming shortened V by 2 bases and J by 4 bases, and 14 bases separated the two germline ends. CDR3 loop: CASSLLPTGATGELFF. The DNA for the CDR3 is TGTGCCAGCAGCTTACTCCCTACGGGAGCCACCGGGGAGCTGTTTTTT.

A note on this clonotype: A much larger clone lies a single base off, so this may be a read error. The genes are TRBV27 and TRBJ1-1; maybe TRBD1 (5 bases). Germline loops: CDR1 MNHEY, CDR2 SMNVEV (reference sequence). The CDR3 totals 14 residues. Trimming pared 5 bases from V and 6 bases from J, leaving 16 bases between. The CDR3 nucleotides read TGTGCCAGCAGTCTTCCAACAGGATCCGCTGAAGCTTTCTTT. Protein product: CASSLPTGSAEAFF.

This clonotype has a count of ten or more. V usage is TRBV7-8 and J usage is TRBJ2-3, with D perhaps assigned TRBD1 or TRBD2 (5 bases each). Trimming removed 4 bases at V and 4 bases at J, with 15 bases between. CDR1 and CDR2 (germline): SGHVS, FQNEAQ. The CDR3 loop spans 15 amino acids. CDR3 amino acids: CASSSWGMLSDTQYF. In nucleotides, the CDR3 is TGTGCCAGCAGCTCCTGGGGGATGCTTTCAGATACGCAGTATTTT.

This clonotype has a count of ten or more. This chain joins TRBV21-1 and TRBJ1-6. TRBV21-1 represents a pseudogene. This CDR3 is built from 15 residues. CDR3 loop: CASSKGATYNSPLHF. CDR3 DNA sequence: TGTGCCAGCAGCAAAGGGGCAACCTATAATTCACCCCTCCACTTT.

This clonotype was seen at least ten times. The chain couples TRBV5-1 to TRBJ2-2; unclear D gene. Trimming took 0 bases from V and 2 from J, leaving 5 bases between them. The V gene's germline CDR1 is SGHRS and CDR2 YFSETQ. The CDR3 contains 14 residues. CDR3 nucleotide sequence: TGCGCCAGCAGCTTGGATGGAAACACCGGGGAGCTGTTTTTT. It is translated as CASSLDGNTGELFF.

This clonotype was counted many times. The J gene is TRBJ2-3, the V gene TRBV11-2; no reliable D call. V was shortened by 5 bases and J by 2 bases, with 11 bases between the two germline ends. Germline V CDR1 and CDR2: SGHAT, FQNNGV. This CDR3 has 14 amino acids. Here the CDR3 DNA reads TGTGCCAGCAGCCCCAGTAGGGCCACAGATACGCAGTATTTT. Amino acids: CASSPSRATDTQYF.

At least ten counts were recorded for this clonotype. V is TRBV7-9 and J is TRBJ2-2, with D unclear. The germline V gene encodes CDR1 SEHNR and CDR2 FQNEAQ (reference sequence). The CDR3 runs 18 residues. Deletions cut 1 base from V and 6 bases from J, with 21 bases between. This CDR3 reads CASSLEFRTFETAGELFF. The CDR3 DNA follows: TGTGCCAGCAGCTTAGAATTCAGGACCTTCGAAACGGCCGGGGAGCTGTTTTTT.

V is TRBV2 and J is TRBJ2-6, with D tentatively TRBD1 (6 bases). CDR1 and CDR2 (germline): SNHLY, FYNNEI. The CDR3 is 15 amino acids. The V end lost 4 bases, the J end lost 2 bases, and 9 bases lay between the germline ends. The CDR3 sequence is CASSVNRAGANVLTF. CDR3 in DNA: TGTGCCAGCAGTGTCAACAGGGCTGGGGCCAACGTCCTGACTTTC.

This clonotype was picked up many times. This chain uses TRBV7-9 with TRBJ2-5, with D tentatively TRBD2 (5 bases). Germline CDR1 and CDR2: SEHNR and FQNEAQ (reference sequence). The CDR3 consists of 12 residues. Trimming pared 1 base from V and 9 bases from J, leaving 9 bases between. The CDR3 sequence is CASSLEGRAQYF. In DNA, the CDR3 is TGTGCCAGCAGCTTAGAAGGGCGGGCCCAGTACTTC.

This clonotype was counted ten times or more. The rearrangement uses TRBV29-1 and TRBJ1-1, with TRBD1 matching 7 bases. Germline V gives CDR1 SQVTM, CDR2 ANQGSEA. The length of the CDR3 is 13 residues. With V trimmed by 4 bases and J by 5 bases, 7 bases remained unmatched. The CDR3 coding sequence is TGCAGCGTTGGAATGACAGGGAGGACTGAAGCTTTCTTT. This codes for CSVGMTGRTEAFF.

This clonotype was seen many times. The V call is TRBV30, the J call TRBJ2-1; the match to TRBD2 covers 15 bases. Germline lookup yields CDR1 GTSNPN and CDR2 SVGIG (reference sequence). V gave up 2 bases and J gave up 0 bases; unmatched junction bases: 8. CDR3 length: 19 residues. The CDR3 nucleotides read TGTGCCTGGAGTAGAGTCGGACTAGCGGGAGGGAACTCCTACAATGAGCAGTTCTTC. Translation gives CAWSRVGLAGGNSYNEQFF.

In this sample, this clonotype turned up a few times. The V call is TRBV6-2 or TRBV6-3, the J call TRBJ1-5, with 8 bases lining up with TRBD1. The germline CDR1 and CDR2 sequences are MNHEY and SVGEGT. The CDR3 is 17 residues long. With 5 bases clipped from V and 9 bases from J, the junction kept 18 bases outside the gene matches. CDR3 sequence reads: CASSTAAGGAEQGPQHF. CDR3 in DNA: TGTGCCAGCAGTACAGCAGCAGGGGGCGCGGAGCAGGGGCCCCAGCATTTT.

This clonotype was counted ten times or more. The chain is built from TRBV29-1 and TRBJ1-3; TRBD1 matches 7 bases. This CDR3 is built from 12 residues. Germline V gene data show CDR1 as SQVTM and CDR2 as ANQGSEA. V was clipped by 5 bases and J by 4 bases; unmatched bases: 2. The CDR3 protein is CSVRQGGNTIYF. CDR3 coding DNA: TGCAGCGTTAGACAGGGAGGAAACACCATATATTTT.

V is TRBV20-1 and J is TRBJ1-2; D is uncertain. Germline assignment: CDR1 DFQATT and CDR2 SNEGSKA (reference sequence). This CDR3 spans 13 amino acids. Trimming left V 0 bases short and J 8 bases short, with 13 bases between. CDR3 sequence: CSAREPSGLGYTF. In DNA form, the CDR3 reads TGCAGTGCTAGAGAACCCTCTGGGCTCGGCTACACCTTC.